The 26 T cell receptor beta chains below all came from one sample that was sequenced in a study of blood T cell repertoires in COVID-19. Repertoires were generated with immunoSEQ multiplex PCR, while TCRdb's copy carries only in-frame clones and drops some. This table has a few hundred thousand clones, 87% appearing once. Sequencing input: peripheral blood. Receptors were obtained from a man aged 18 to 30 with active or convalescent COVID-19.

The CDR3 coding sequence is TGTGCCAGCAGCTACGGGACAGGGTGGTACGAGCAGTACTTC. Its protein product is CASSYGTGWYEQYF. The rearrangement uses TRBV14 and TRBJ2-7; 9 positions agree with TRBD1. The CDR3 is made up of 14 amino acids. Trimming at V came to 5 bases and at J to 4 bases, leaving 6 bases not matched to a gene. CDR1 and CDR2 (germline): SGHDN, FVKESK.

This clone occurred once. The rearrangement uses TRBV6-5 and TRBJ1-4; the match to TRBD1 covers 9 bases. There are 14 residues in the CDR3. The V gene end was trimmed by 4 bases and the J gene end by 8 bases; junction bases not matched to a gene: 5. From germline, CDR1 is MNHEY and CDR2 SVGAGI. The CDR3 DNA sequence: TGTGCCAGCAGTTCCGGGACAGGGATCGAAAAACTGTTTTTT. Protein sequence: CASSSGTGIEKLFF.

This sequence joins TRBV4-3 and TRBJ1-6; 7 bases are a match to TRBD1. V was clipped by 0 bases and J by 4 bases; unmatched bases: 15. Germline loops: CDR1 LGHNA, CDR2 YSLEER. The CDR3 length is 20 residues. The CDR3: CASSQDRGRDSWNYNSPLHF. In nucleotides, the CDR3 is TGCGCCAGCAGCCAAGATCGTGGTAGGGACAGCTGGAATTATAATTCACCCCTCCACTTT.

This clone has just a few counts. V usage is TRBV27 and J usage is TRBJ1-1, with 8 bases identical to TRBD1. The CDR3 sequence is 16 residues long. Germline V gene data show CDR1 as MNHEY and CDR2 as SMNVEV (reference sequence). The J segment lost 4 bases and the V segment lost 1 base, leaving 8 bases of the junction unmatched. CDR3 region: CASSLLDRGEGTEAFF. The DNA for the CDR3 is TGTGCCAGCAGTTTATTAGACAGGGGAGAGGGCACTGAAGCTTTCTTT.

The count of this clone is one. The CDR3 sequence: CASTISVNNEKLFF. The CDR3 DNA is TGCGCCAGCACCATCTCGGTGAATAATGAAAAACTGTTTTTT. This chain uses TRBV5-1 with TRBJ1-4; D not resolved. Trimming cost V 6 bases and J 4 bases, with 13 bases left between them. Germline assignment: CDR1 SGHRS and CDR2 YFSETQ. The CDR3 has 14 amino acids.

This clone was recorded once. CDR3 nucleotide sequence: TGCGCCAGCAGCCAAGCAACAGGGATGAACACTGAAGCTTTCTTT. Its protein is CASSQATGMNTEAFF. V and J are TRBV4-3 and TRBJ1-1; a possible D gene is TRBD1 (6 bases). Germline CDR1 and CDR2: LGHNA and YSLEER. This CDR3 has 15 amino acids. Trimming stripped 1 base from V and 0 bases from J, with 9 bases between.

The V and J genes are TRBV2 and TRBJ1-4; TRBD1 matches at 7 bases. The CDR3 length is 13 residues. Per germline, CDR1 SNHLY and CDR2 FYNNEI. Germline trimming cut 4 bases from V and 8 bases from J; bases unmatched to any gene: 4. The CDR3 sequence: CASSGQGNEKLFF. CDR3 sequence (DNA): TGTGCCAGCAGTGGACAGGGTAACGAAAAACTGTTTTTT.

The chain joins TRBV5-4 to TRBJ2-2; D is undetermined. Germline CDR1 is SGHNT and CDR2 is YYREEE (reference sequence). V lost 0 bases and J 1 base, leaving 4 bases between the germline ends. The CDR3 has 14 residues. CDR3: CASSLGRNTGELFF. CDR3 sequence (DNA): TGTGCCAGCAGCTTGGGCAGGAACACCGGGGAGCTGTTTTTT.

Here the CDR3 reads CASSSGTQNIQYF. CDR3 sequence (DNA): TGTGCCAGCAGTTCCGGGACACAAAACATTCAGTACTTC. V usage is TRBV6-5 and J usage is TRBJ2-4; D perhaps matches TRBD1 (6 bases). Per germline, CDR1 MNHEY and CDR2 SVGAGI. The CDR3 sequence is 13 residues long. V lost 4 bases and J 5 bases, leaving 9 bases between the germline ends.

The rearrangement uses TRBV6-1 and TRBJ1-5; D not certain. Trimming stripped 1 base from V and 6 bases from J, with 13 bases between. Germline V gives CDR1 MNHNS, CDR2 SASEGT. The CDR3 sequence is 15 residues long. Here the CDR3 DNA reads TGTGCCAGCAGTGAAGGTCCCGGAGAGGGTCAGCCCCAGCATTTT. It yields the protein CASSEGPGEGQPQHF.

V gene TRBV2 combines with J gene TRBJ2-4; 8 bases match TRBD1. The CDR3 has 13 residues. Per germline, CDR1 SNHLY and CDR2 FYNNEI. V shed 10 bases, J shed 6 bases, and the junction held 8 bases outside the gene matches. In DNA form, the CDR3 reads TGTGCCACCACAGGACAGGGAATAAACATTCAGTACTTC. Amino acids: CATTGQGINIQYF.

This chain uses TRBV13 with TRBJ2-7, with a tentative D call TRBD1 (5 bases). In germline, CDR1 is PRHDT, CDR2 FYEKMQ (reference sequence). The CDR3 length is 12 residues. The V end lost 5 bases, the J end lost 7 bases, and 12 bases lay between the germline ends. CDR3 in amino acids: CASSLRRQEQYF. DNA for the CDR3: TGTGCCAGCAGCCTCAGGAGACAGGAGCAGTACTTC.

The chain recombines TRBV6-5 with TRBJ1-3; TRBD1 matches at 9 bases. The CDR3 totals 16 residues. CDR1 and CDR2 from the germline V gene are MNHEY and SVGAGI. Trimming at V came to 3 bases and at J to 0 bases, leaving 3 bases not matched to a gene. The CDR3 DNA is TGTGCCAGCAGTTATGAGACAGGGGGCTCTGGAAACACCATATATTTT. Its protein product is CASSYETGGSGNTIYF.

The chain uses TRBV28 and TRBJ1-6; D gene uncertain. Trimming took 6 bases from V and 10 from J, leaving 19 bases between them. CDR1 is MDHEN and CDR2 is SYDVKM in the germline V gene. The CDR3 length is 15 residues. CDR3: CASSPYSLVFSPLHF. The CDR3 nucleotides are TGTGCCAGCAGCCCGTACAGCTTGGTCTTCTCACCCCTCCACTTT.

V usage is TRBV7-3 and J usage is TRBJ2-3; D possibly corresponds to TRBD2 (7 bases). The germline V and J ends were trimmed by 5 bases and 4 bases, with 19 bases remaining between them. Germline V gives CDR1 SGHTA, CDR2 FQGTGA. There are 16 residues in the CDR3. CDR3 nucleotides: TGTGCCAGCAGCCTCGTCCGGACAGCGGGATCAGATACGCAGTATTTT. Protein sequence: CASSLVRTAGSDTQYF. The whole variable domain, filled in from reference TRBV7-3 and TRBJ2-3, reads GAGVSQTPSNKVTEKGKYVELRCDPISGHTALYWYRQSLGQGPEFLIYFQGTGAADDSGLPNDRFFAVRPEGSVSTLKIQRTERGDSAVYLCASSLVRTAGSDTQYFGPGTRLTVL.

This chain joins TRBV3-1 (or the pseudogene TRBV3-2) and TRBJ2-1; D is perhaps TRBD2 (6 bases). The CDR3 covers 15 residues. CDR1 is LGHDT, CDR2 YNNKEL, per germline (reference sequence). V was pared by 0 bases and J by 6 bases, with 12 bases between. This CDR3 reads CASSQEVLASNEQFF. As DNA, the CDR3 is TGTGCCAGCAGCCAAGAAGTACTAGCTTCCAATGAGCAGTTCTTC.

The chain uses TRBV24-1 and TRBJ1-2; TRBD1 aligns across 9 bases. Losses at the gene ends were 4 bases for V and 8 bases for J; bases not matched to a gene: 7. The germline gives CDR1 KGHDR, CDR2 SFDVKD. CDR3 length: 14 amino acids. As DNA, the CDR3 is TGTGCCACCAGTGAAACCGGGACAGGGTGGGGCTACACCTTC. Protein: CATSETGTGWGYTF.

The chain is built from TRBV7-9 and TRBJ1-2; perhaps TRBD1 as D (5 bases). Germline CDR1 SEHNR, CDR2 FQNEAQ (reference sequence). CDR3 length equals 14 residues. V was pared by 4 bases and J by 8 bases, with 17 bases between. For the CDR3, the DNA is TGTGCCAGCAGCTGGTCGGGGGAACGAGGGGGCTACACCTTC. This sequence encodes CASSWSGERGGYTF.

The rearrangement links TRBV7-9 to TRBJ2-7; D may be TRBD2 (5 bases). The length of the CDR3 is 12 residues. Germline CDR1 and CDR2: SEHNR and FQNEAQ (reference sequence). V was shortened by 5 bases and J by 2 bases, with 7 bases between the two germline ends. The CDR3 region is CASSPGAYEQYF. In DNA form, the CDR3 reads TGTGCCAGCAGCCCCGGGGCCTACGAGCAGTACTTC.

The rearrangement links TRBV28 to TRBJ1-3; the D is unclear. Per the germline V gene, CDR1 is MDHEN and CDR2 is SYDVKM. Trimming cost V 2 bases and J 0 bases, with 5 bases left between them. CDR3 length equals 14 residues. The chain's CDR3 is CASSLTSSGNTIYF. The CDR3, as DNA: TGTGCCAGCAGTTTAACGAGCTCTGGAAACACCATATATTTT.

The chain links TRBV12-3 or TRBV12-4 to TRBJ1-2; no firm D call. The V end lost 3 bases, the J end lost 7 bases, and 12 bases lay between the germline ends. The CDR3 loop spans 13 amino acids. The CDR3 region has the DNA TGTGCCAGCAGTTTTAAAGGAGGGCTTGGCTACACCTTC. Its translation: CASSFKGGLGYTF.

The rearrangement links TRBV7-9 to TRBJ1-1, with D possibly matching TRBD1 (6 bases). V shed 4 bases and J shed 3 bases, with 9 bases lying between them. Per germline, CDR1 SEHNR and CDR2 FQNEAQ (reference sequence). CDR3 length equals 13 residues. In DNA form, the CDR3 reads TGTGCCAGCAGCTCAACAGGGTACACTGAAGCTTTCTTT. Its translation: CASSSTGYTEAFF.

This clone was recorded a few times. The J gene is TRBJ1-2, the V gene TRBV6-5, with 11 nucleotides matching TRBD1. Trimming took 0 bases from V and 7 from J; bases not matched to a gene: 7. CDR1 is MNHEY and CDR2 is SVGAGI in the germline V gene. The CDR3 is 16 amino acids. CDR3 DNA sequence: TGTGCCAGCAGTTACTCGAGGGATGGGACAGGGGGTGGCTACACCTTC. Its protein product is CASSYSRDGTGGGYTF.

The chain is built from TRBV27 and TRBJ2-7; TRBD2 agrees at 13 bases. The CDR3 length is 15 residues. CDR1 is MNHEY, CDR2 SMNVEV, per germline (reference sequence). Trimming cost V 8 bases and J 2 bases; bases outside gene matches: 6. The CDR3 region is CASRIGTSGTYEQYF. For the CDR3, the DNA is TGTGCCAGCCGAATCGGGACTAGCGGGACCTACGAGCAGTACTTC.

The chain combines TRBV12-5 with TRBJ1-1; TRBD1 agrees at 8 bases. This CDR3 spans 16 amino acids. V was clipped by 0 bases and J by 4 bases; unmatched bases: 7. Germline-derived CDR1 and CDR2 are LGHNT and FRNRAP. The CDR3 reads CASGLVLNRGGTEAFF. CDR3 nucleotide sequence: TGTGCTAGTGGTTTGGTACTGAACAGGGGGGGCACTGAAGCTTTCTTT.

The chain's CDR3 is CASSPSPGQPFSYEQYF. For the CDR3, the DNA is TGTGCCAGCAGCCCTAGCCCCGGACAGCCGTTCTCCTACGAGCAGTACTTC. The V call is TRBV3-1 (or the pseudogene TRBV3-2), the J call TRBJ2-7; TRBD1 is a possible D gene (6 bases). Between the trimmed V and J ends, which lost 4 bases and 0 bases, there was a span of 19 bases. The CDR3 consists of 17 residues. The V gene's germline CDR1 is LGHDT and CDR2 YNNKEL (reference sequence).